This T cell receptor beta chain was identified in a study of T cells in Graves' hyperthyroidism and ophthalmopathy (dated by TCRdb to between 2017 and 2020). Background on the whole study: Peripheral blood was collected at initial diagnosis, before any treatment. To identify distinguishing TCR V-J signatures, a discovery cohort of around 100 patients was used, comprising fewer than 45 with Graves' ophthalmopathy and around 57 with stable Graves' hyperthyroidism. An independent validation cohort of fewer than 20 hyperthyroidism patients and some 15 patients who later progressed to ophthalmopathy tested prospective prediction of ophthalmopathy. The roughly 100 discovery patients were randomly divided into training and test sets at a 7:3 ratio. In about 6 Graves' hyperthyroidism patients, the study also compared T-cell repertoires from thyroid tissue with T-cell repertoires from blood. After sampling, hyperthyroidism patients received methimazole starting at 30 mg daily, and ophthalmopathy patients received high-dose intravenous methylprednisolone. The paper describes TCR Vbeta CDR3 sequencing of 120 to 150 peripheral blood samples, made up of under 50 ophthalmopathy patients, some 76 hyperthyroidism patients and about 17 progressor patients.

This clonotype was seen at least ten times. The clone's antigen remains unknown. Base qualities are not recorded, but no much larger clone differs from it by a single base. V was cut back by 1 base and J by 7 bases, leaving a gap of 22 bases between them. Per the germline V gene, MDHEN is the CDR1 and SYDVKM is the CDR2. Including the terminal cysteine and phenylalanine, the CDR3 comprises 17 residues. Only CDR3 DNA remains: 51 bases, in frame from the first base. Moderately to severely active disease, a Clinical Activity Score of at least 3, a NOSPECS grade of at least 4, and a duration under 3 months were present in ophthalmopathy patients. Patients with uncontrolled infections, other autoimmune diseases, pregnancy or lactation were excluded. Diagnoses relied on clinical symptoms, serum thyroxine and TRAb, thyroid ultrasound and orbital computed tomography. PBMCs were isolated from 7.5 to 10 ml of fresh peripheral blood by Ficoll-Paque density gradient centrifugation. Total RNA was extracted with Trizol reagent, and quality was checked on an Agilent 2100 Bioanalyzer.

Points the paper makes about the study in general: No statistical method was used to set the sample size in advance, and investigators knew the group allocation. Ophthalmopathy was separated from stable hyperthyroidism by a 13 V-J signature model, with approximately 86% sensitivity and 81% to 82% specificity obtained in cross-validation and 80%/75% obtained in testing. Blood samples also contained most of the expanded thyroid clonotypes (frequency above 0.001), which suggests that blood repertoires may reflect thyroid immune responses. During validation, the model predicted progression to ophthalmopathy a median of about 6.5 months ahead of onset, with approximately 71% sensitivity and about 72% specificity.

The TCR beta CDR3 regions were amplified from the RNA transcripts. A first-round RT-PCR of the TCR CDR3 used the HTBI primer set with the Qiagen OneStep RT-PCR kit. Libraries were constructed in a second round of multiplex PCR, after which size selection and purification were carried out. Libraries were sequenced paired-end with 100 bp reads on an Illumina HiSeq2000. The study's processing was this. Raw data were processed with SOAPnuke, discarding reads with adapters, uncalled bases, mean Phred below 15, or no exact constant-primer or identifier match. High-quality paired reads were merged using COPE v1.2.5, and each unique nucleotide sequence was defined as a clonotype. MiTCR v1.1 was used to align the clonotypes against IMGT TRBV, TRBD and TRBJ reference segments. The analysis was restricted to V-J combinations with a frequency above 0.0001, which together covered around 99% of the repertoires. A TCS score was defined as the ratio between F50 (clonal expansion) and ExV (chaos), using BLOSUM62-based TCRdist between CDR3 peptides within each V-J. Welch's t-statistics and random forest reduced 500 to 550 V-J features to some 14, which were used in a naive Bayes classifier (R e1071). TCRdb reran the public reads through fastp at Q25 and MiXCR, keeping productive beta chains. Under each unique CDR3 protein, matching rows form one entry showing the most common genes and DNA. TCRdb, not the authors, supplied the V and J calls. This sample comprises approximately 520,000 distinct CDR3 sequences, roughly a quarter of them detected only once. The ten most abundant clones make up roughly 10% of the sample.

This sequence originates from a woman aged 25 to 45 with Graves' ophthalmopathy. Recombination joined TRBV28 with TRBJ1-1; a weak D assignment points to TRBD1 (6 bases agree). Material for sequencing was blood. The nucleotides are TGTGCCAGCAGTTTATCGGGTCTCGGGGGGCAGCGGGGTGAAGCTTTCTTT. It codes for CASSLSGLGGQRGEAFF.